Following are 6 T cell receptor beta chains from one sample sequenced in a study of cytomegalovirus exposure and HLA in healthy donors. The PCR contained 60 Vbeta and 13 Jbeta primers. Method: immunoSEQ multiplex PCR; TCRdb's copy keeps in-frame clones and lacks some. The sample lists under 250,000 clones, about 77% occurring once. Material: PBMCs. The receptor set was obtained from a woman under 40 in good health and CMV-seronegative.

V is TRBV4-2 and J is TRBJ1-1; D uncertain. Per germline, CDR1 LGHNA and CDR2 YNFKEQ. Trimming took off 2 bases at V and 0 bases at J, with 10 bases between the two ends. The CDR3 has 15 amino acids. The CDR3 here is CASSQSPGMNTEAFF. CDR3 in DNA: TGTGCCAGCAGCCAATCCCCGGGGATGAACACTGAAGCTTTCTTT.

The chain joins TRBV5-6 to TRBJ2-3; 10 positions match TRBD2. Germline V lookup: CDR1 SGHDT, CDR2 YYEEEE. This CDR3 comprises 16 residues. Trimming at V came to 5 bases and at J to 8 bases, leaving 14 bases not matched to a gene. CDR3 residues: CASRVSGLAIHGTQYF. CDR3 in DNA: TGTGCCAGCAGGGTTTCGGGACTAGCGATTCACGGTACGCAGTATTTT.

This rearrangement joins TRBV19 to TRBJ2-7, with TRBD1 as a possible D gene (6 bases). The V end lost 7 bases, the J end lost 0 bases, and 13 bases lay between the germline ends. Germline V gives CDR1 LNHDA, CDR2 SQIVND (reference sequence). This CDR3 has 14 residues. CDR3 coding DNA: TGTGCCAGTACCACCGACAGGAACTCCTACGAGCAGTACTTC. This translates into CASTTDRNSYEQYF. Combining the CDR3 with reference TRBV19 and TRBJ2-7 gives the whole variable domain DGGITQSPKYLFRKEGQNVTLSCEQNLNHDAMYWYRQDPGQGLRLIYYSQIVNDFQKGDIAEGYSVSREKKESFPLTVTSAQKNPTAFYLCASTTDRNSYEQYFGPGTRLTVT.

This chain joins TRBV7-2 and TRBJ1-2; TRBD1 might be the D (6 bases). V was clipped by 5 bases and J by 5 bases, with 18 bases between them. There are 15 residues in the CDR3. The V gene's germline CDR1 is SGHTA and CDR2 FQGNSA. CDR3 loop: CASSPDSGQVYGYTF. The CDR3 DNA sequence: TGTGCCAGCAGCCCCGACTCGGGACAAGTTTATGGCTACACCTTC.

This clone has only one observation. V is TRBV27 and J is TRBJ2-7; 16 bases align to TRBD2. J gave up 5 bases and V 3 bases, and 4 bases lay outside the gene matches. The CDR3 is 16 amino acids. Germline lookup yields CDR1 MNHEY and CDR2 SMNVEV (reference sequence). The CDR3 bases are TGTGCCAGCAGTTTGGGACTAGCGGGAGGGAGGAACGAGCAGTACTTC. It yields the protein CASSLGLAGGRNEQYF.

The chain has TRBV2 and TRBJ2-5, with TRBD2 matching 7 bases. This CDR3 region has 13 residues. With 7 bases clipped from V and 2 bases from J, the junction kept 4 bases outside the gene matches. Germline V gene lookup returns CDR1 SNHLY and CDR2 FYNNEI. This chain's CDR3 is CASMAGLQETQYF. The CDR3 DNA reads as TGTGCCAGCATGGCGGGACTACAAGAGACCCAGTACTTC.